This T cell receptor (beta chain) was obtained from a study of blood T cell repertoires in COVID-19. The overall study: The United States, Italy and Spain supplied acute and convalescent COVID-19 samples.

The germline gives CDR1 SGHRS, CDR2 YFSETQ. Trimming left V 0 bases short and J 8 bases short, with 12 bases between. The CDR3 is 15 amino acids. Source study methods: Reference gene primer amplification gave nucleated cell count estimates. Data came from immunoSEQ multiplex PCR; TCRdb stores just in-frame clones and leaves some out. Clonal size and the V and J genes are those of that table, whereas D and trimming came from the DNA. The sample lists over 90,000 clones, roughly 80% occurring once. The sample comprised peripheral blood. The chain joins TRBV5-1 to TRBJ1-6, with a weak D call TRBD1 (6 bases). This clonotype originated in a human donor in a cohort sampled during active COVID-19. The CDR3 here is CASSLEAGGDSPLHF. The CDR3, as DNA: TGCGCCAGCAGCTTGGAGGCGGGGGGCGATTCACCCCTCCACTTT.